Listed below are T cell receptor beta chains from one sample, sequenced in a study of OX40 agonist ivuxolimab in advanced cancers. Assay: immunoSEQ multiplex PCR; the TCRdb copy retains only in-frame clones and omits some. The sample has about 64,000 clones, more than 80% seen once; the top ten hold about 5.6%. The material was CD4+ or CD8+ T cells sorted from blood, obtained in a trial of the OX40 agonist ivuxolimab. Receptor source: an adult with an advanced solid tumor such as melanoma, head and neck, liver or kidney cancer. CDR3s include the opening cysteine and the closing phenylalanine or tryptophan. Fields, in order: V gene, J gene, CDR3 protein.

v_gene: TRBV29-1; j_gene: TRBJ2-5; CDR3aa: CSVGQGRGETQYF
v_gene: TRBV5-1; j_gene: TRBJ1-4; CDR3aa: CASSFSGPGEKLFF
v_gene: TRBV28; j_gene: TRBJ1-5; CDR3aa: CASSVTGPPAQHF
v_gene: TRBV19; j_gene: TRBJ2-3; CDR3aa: CASSPAFGSTDTQYF
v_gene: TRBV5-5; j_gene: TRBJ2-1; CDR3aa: CASSGRGFPPHEQFF
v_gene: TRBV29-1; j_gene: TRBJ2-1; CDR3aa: CSVESSGRVDEQFF
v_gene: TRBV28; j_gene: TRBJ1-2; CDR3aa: CASSLGGTLNYGYTF
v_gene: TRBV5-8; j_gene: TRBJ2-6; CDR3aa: CASSGPGGGANVLTF
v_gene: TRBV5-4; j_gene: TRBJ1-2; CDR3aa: CASSPTGDYGYTF
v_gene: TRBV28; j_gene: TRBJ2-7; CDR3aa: CASSTRDRGGEKQYF
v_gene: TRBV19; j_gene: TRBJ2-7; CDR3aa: CASSIDRDSYEQYF
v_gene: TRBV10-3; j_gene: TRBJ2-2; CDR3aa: CAISEPLAVGGELFF
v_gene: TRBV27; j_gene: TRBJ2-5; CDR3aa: CASRPGLAGDQKTQYF
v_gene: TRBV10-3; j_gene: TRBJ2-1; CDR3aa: CAISAGNNEQFF
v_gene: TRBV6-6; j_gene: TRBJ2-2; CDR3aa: CASTRANTGELFF
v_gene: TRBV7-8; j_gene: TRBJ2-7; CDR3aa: CASSYGTSGRGFEQYF
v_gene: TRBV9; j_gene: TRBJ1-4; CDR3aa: CASSGKLGTGGEKLFF
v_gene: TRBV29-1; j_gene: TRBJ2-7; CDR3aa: CSALQLAGGFGEQYF
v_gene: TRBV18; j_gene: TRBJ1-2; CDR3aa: CASSPKSATGYTF
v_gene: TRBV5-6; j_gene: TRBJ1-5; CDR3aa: CASSSRGWGQPQHF
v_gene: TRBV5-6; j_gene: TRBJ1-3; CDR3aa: CASSSLNDRVPGNTIYF
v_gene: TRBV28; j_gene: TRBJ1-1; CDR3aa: CASSSNFNTEAFF
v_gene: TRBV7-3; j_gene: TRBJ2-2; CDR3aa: CASSLTPGQGKTGELFF
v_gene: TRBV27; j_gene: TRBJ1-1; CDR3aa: CASSTKGTEAFF
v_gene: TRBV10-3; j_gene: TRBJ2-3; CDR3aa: CAIKGGTNLGTDTQYF
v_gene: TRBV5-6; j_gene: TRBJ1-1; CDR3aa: CASSLRGSGVNTEAFF
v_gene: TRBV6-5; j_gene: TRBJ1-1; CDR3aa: CASSWTGGSTEAFF
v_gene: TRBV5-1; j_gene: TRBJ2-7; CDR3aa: CASSLVGNSYEQYF
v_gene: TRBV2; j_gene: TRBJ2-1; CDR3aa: CASDSGSSYNEQFF
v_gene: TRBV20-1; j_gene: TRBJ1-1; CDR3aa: CSAQGQAEAFF
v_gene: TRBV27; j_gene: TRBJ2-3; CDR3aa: CASTGRGYHGSDTQYF
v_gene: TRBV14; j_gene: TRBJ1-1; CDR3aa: CASRSMNTEAFF
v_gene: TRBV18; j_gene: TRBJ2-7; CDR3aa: CASSPRTSGSYEQYF
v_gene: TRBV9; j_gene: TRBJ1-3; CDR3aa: CASSSRTSSSGNTIYF
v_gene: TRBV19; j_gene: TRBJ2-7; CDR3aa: CASSQSSRPYEQYF
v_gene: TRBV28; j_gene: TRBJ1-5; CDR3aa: CASSLYRRGSQPQHF
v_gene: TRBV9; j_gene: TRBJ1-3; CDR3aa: CASSVSESSGNTIYF